The 31 T cell receptor beta chains presented below share a single source sample, sequenced in a study of blood T cell repertoires in COVID-19 (dated by TCRdb to 2020 to 2021). Library prep was done by the immunoSEQ multiplex PCR assay. TCRdb limited this immuneACCESS table to in-frame rearrangements with V and J called. A share of clones is missing; checked studies link under half to unresolved V genes, and the rest is unexplained. The sample data list more than 300,000 clones, and under 95% of these were observed just once. Around a sixth of the sample lies in the top ten. Material for sequencing was PBMCs or T cells enriched from blood (not recorded which). These receptors originate from a woman aged 30 to 39 who had recovered from COVID-19.

The rearrangement links TRBV27 to TRBJ1-1, with D maybe TRBD1 (6 bases). Germline V gene data show CDR1 as MNHEY and CDR2 as SMNVEV (reference sequence). V was clipped by 6 bases and J by 9 bases, with 14 bases between them. CDR3 length equals 12 residues. The CDR3 DNA reads as TGTGCCAGCAGCCCGGGGGGGCCCCAAGCTTTCTTT. Translated, it gives CASSPGGPQAFF.

V and J are TRBV7-2 and TRBJ1-5; a possible D gene is TRBD1 (5 bases). V was pared by 1 base and J by 5 bases, with 9 bases between. Germline CDR1 reads SGHTA; CDR2 reads FQGNSA. The CDR3 has 14 residues. The DNA for the CDR3 is TGTGCCAGCAGCTTAGTCCAGGGTGATCAGCCCCAGCATTTT. It codes for CASSLVQGDQPQHF.

This chain connects TRBV27 to TRBJ2-1, with TRBD2 matching 9 bases. This CDR3 region has 16 residues. Germline CDR1 is MNHEY and CDR2 is SMNVEV (reference sequence). J was trimmed by 8 bases and V by 2 bases; bases with no gene match: 10. CDR3 DNA sequence: TGTGCCAGCAGTTTAGCCCCGGGACTAGCAGGCTATGAGCAGTTCTTC. This codes for CASSLAPGLAGYEQFF.

This chain links TRBV2 with TRBJ2-7; 8 bases are shared with TRBD1. The CDR3 runs 13 residues. V trimming: 2 bases; J trimming: 5 bases; junction bases outside the gene matches: 2. Germline CDR1 reads SNHLY; CDR2 reads FYNNEI. The CDR3: CASSEQGAHEQYF. The CDR3 DNA reads as TGTGCCAGCAGTGAACAGGGGGCCCACGAGCAGTACTTC.

This clone was found once. The chain recombines TRBV4-3 with TRBJ2-3; the D is unclear. The CDR3 spans 15 residues. V gave up 0 bases and J gave up 4 bases, with 11 bases separating them. Germline V gene lookup returns CDR1 LGHNA and CDR2 YSLEER. CDR3 loop: CASSQEKRPSDTQYF. The CDR3 nucleotides are TGCGCCAGCAGCCAAGAGAAGAGGCCTTCAGATACGCAGTATTTT.

The chain couples TRBV28 to TRBJ2-1, with no clear D. Trimming took off 5 bases at V and 5 bases at J, with 10 bases between the two ends. CDR3 length: 13 amino acids. Germline lookup yields CDR1 MDHEN and CDR2 SYDVKM. The CDR3 is CASSPHINNEQFF. CDR3 DNA: TGTGCCAGCAGTCCACACATAAACAATGAGCAGTTCTTC.

The J gene is TRBJ1-3, the V gene TRBV6-1; D gene ambiguous. V lost 2 bases and J 0 bases, leaving 5 bases between the germline ends. From germline, CDR1 is MNHNS and CDR2 SASEGT. The CDR3 contains 14 residues. DNA for the CDR3: TGTGCCAGCAGTGAACGGTACTCTGGAAACACCATATATTTT. Translation: CASSERYSGNTIYF.

The J gene is TRBJ2-4, the V gene TRBV5-8; the D gene is possibly TRBD1 (6 bases). The V and J ends lost 4 bases and 8 bases respectively, with 13 bases between them. Germline CDR1 is SGHTS and CDR2 is YDEGEE. This CDR3 region has 13 residues. In nucleotides, the CDR3 is TGTGCCAGCAGCACCAACAGGGCTGACATTCAGTACTTC. It is translated as CASSTNRADIQYF.

Only one count was recorded for this clone. This rearrangement joins TRBV7-2 to TRBJ2-3; possibly TRBD2 for D (5 bases). Trimming cost V 5 bases and J 6 bases, with 12 bases left between them. The CDR3 contains 13 residues. CDR1 SGHTA and CDR2 FQGNSA come from the germline V gene. This CDR3 is CASSLEERDTQYF. DNA of the CDR3: TGTGCCAGCAGCCTGGAAGAGCGGGATACGCAGTATTTT. The full variable domain, completed using reference TRBV7-2 and TRBJ2-3, is GAGVSQSPSNKVTEKGKDVELRCDPISGHTALYWYRQSLGQGLEFLIYFQGNSAPDKSGLPSDRFSAERTGGSVSTLTIQRTQQEDSAVYLCASSLEERDTQYFGPGTRLTVL.

The chain links TRBV5-1 to TRBJ2-7, with 10 bases lining up with TRBD2. The CDR3 spans 16 residues. With 4 bases clipped from V and 0 bases from J, the junction kept 7 bases outside the gene matches. CDR1 is SGHRS, CDR2 YFSETQ, per germline. Here the CDR3 reads CASSLWTSGSSYEQYF. The DNA of the CDR3 is TGCGCCAGCAGCCTCTGGACTAGCGGAAGCTCCTACGAGCAGTACTTC.

As regards this clone: Relative to the germline gene, one junction end is altered; a read error may explain this. The chain is built from TRBV13 and TRBJ1-2; the match to TRBD1 covers 9 bases. Germline V gives CDR1 PRHDT, CDR2 FYEKMQ (reference sequence). This CDR3 contains 14 residues. CDR3 sequence (DNA): TGTGCCAGCAGCATAGGGACAGGGTCATATGGCTACACCTTC. Protein sequence: CASSIGTGSYGYTF. Looking up the rest from reference TRBV13 and TRBJ1-2 gives the full variable domain: AAGVIQSPRHLIKEKRETATLKCYPIPRHDTVYWYQQGPGQDPQFLISFYEKMQSDKGSIPDRFSAQQFSDYHSELNMSSLELGDSALYFCASSIGTGSYGYTFGSGTRLTVV.

The chain uses TRBV4-1 and TRBJ1-1, with D possibly being TRBD1 (5 bases). The ends were cut back, 7 bases at V and 4 bases at J, with 16 bases in the middle. Germline V CDR1 and CDR2: MGHRA, YSYEKL. This CDR3 region has 14 residues. CDR3 loop: CASTQEGRATEAFF. CDR3 sequence (DNA): TGCGCCAGCACTCAAGAGGGCAGGGCCACTGAAGCTTTCTTT.

This clone has at least ten counts. The chain is built from TRBV9 and TRBJ2-2, with 14 bases lining up with TRBD2. V was pared by 2 bases and J by 6 bases, with 9 bases of the junction left unmatched. The CDR3 length is 18 residues. The germline V gene has CDR1 SGDLS and CDR2 YYNGEE. In DNA, the CDR3 is TGTGCCAGCAGCGTCGGACTAGCGGGGGGCCACCTGGCCGGGGAGCTGTTTTTT. It codes for CASSVGLAGGHLAGELFF.

J is TRBJ1-2 and V is TRBV24-1; 9 nucleotides line up with TRBD1. V trimming: 7 bases; J trimming: 3 bases; junction bases outside the gene matches: 11. The germline V gene has CDR1 KGHDR and CDR2 SFDVKD. The CDR3 extends over 16 amino acids. CDR3 DNA sequence: TGTGCCACCAGCGGACAGGGGATAAAGGGGTACTATGGCTACACCTTC. Amino acids: CATSGQGIKGYYGYTF.

V gene TRBV19 combines with J gene TRBJ2-7; a possible D gene is TRBD2 (5 bases). The germline CDR1 and CDR2 sequences are LNHDA and SQIVND (reference sequence). V gave up 3 bases and J gave up 4 bases, with 10 bases separating them. The CDR3 runs 13 residues. CDR3 DNA: TGTGCCAGTAGTATCGGGTGGGAGTACGAGCAGTACTTC. Translated, it gives CASSIGWEYEQYF.

V and J are TRBV28 and TRBJ1-2, with 8 bases fitting TRBD1. The CDR3 has 14 residues. V shed 5 bases, J shed 8 bases, and the junction held 10 bases outside the gene matches. Germline CDR1 reads MDHEN; CDR2 reads SYDVKM. The CDR3 region has the DNA TGTGCCAGCAGTCACCTCCAGGGGGCAGGGGGCTACACCTTC. Protein product: CASSHLQGAGGYTF.

In this sample, this clone turned up once. The rearrangement joins TRBV19 to TRBJ1-3, with a possible D match to TRBD1 (5 bases). Germline V gene lookup returns CDR1 LNHDA and CDR2 SQIVND (reference sequence). The CDR3 consists of 17 residues. V was cut by 3 bases and J by 0 bases, with 15 bases left in between. CDR3 residues: CASSIWGRPDSGNTIYF. For the CDR3, the DNA is TGTGCCAGTAGTATCTGGGGCAGGCCTGACTCTGGAAACACCATATATTTT.

The chain links TRBV19 to TRBJ1-2; D remains ambiguous. Germline assignment: CDR1 LNHDA and CDR2 SQIVND (reference sequence). Trimming took 5 bases from V and 4 from J, leaving 17 bases between them. The CDR3 sequence is 15 residues long. CDR3 DNA: TGTGCCAGTAGTCAACAGCCACGCTCTCTCTATGGCTACACCTTC. This encodes CASSQQPRSLYGYTF.

The chain combines TRBV28 with TRBJ2-7; the D is unclear. Germline CDR1 MDHEN, CDR2 SYDVKM. The CDR3 sequence is 13 residues long. Trimming shortened V by 3 bases and J by 2 bases, and 8 bases separated the two germline ends. The CDR3 DNA reads as TGTGCCAGCAGTTTCTCTAATACCTACGAGCAGTACTTC. Translation: CASSFSNTYEQYF.

This clone was found once. This sequence joins TRBV10-3 and TRBJ1-5; D call uncertain. The CDR3 runs 13 residues. Germline V gene data show CDR1 as ENHRY and CDR2 as SYGVKD. The germline V and J ends were trimmed by 2 bases and 7 bases, with 9 bases remaining between them. The CDR3 DNA reads TGTGCCATCAGTGAGACAGAGAGACAGCCCCAGCATTTT. Translation gives CAISETERQPQHF.

The V gene is TRBV7-2, the J gene TRBJ2-7, with D tentatively TRBD1 (6 bases). Germline V gives CDR1 SGHTA, CDR2 FQGNSA. The CDR3 is 18 amino acids. The germline V and J ends were trimmed by 2 bases and 6 bases, with 26 bases remaining between them. The CDR3 here is CASSLSLFRGRGFPEQYF. CDR3 nucleotides: TGTGCCAGCAGCTTATCGTTATTTCGGGGCAGGGGTTTTCCCGAGCAGTACTTC. Together with reference TRBV7-2 and TRBJ2-7, the CDR3 gives the full variable domain: GAGVSQSPSNKVTEKGKDVELRCDPISGHTALYWYRQSLGQGLEFLIYFQGNSAPDKSGLPSDRFSAERTGGSVSTLTIQRTQQEDSAVYLCASSLSLFRGRGFPEQYFGPGTRLTVT.

The chain has TRBV11-2 and TRBJ2-2; D remains ambiguous. Trimming cost V 5 bases and J 2 bases, with 9 bases left between them. The germline gives CDR1 SGHAT, CDR2 FQNNGV. The CDR3 is made up of 14 amino acids. CDR3 nucleotides: TGTGCCAGCAGCGTCAGCGTCAACACCGGGGAGCTGTTTTTT. Protein sequence: CASSVSVNTGELFF.

The chain recombines TRBV29-1 with TRBJ2-3; 13 bases match TRBD2. This CDR3 has 16 residues. Trimming removed 6 bases from V and 1 base from J; junction bases left unmatched: 7. The germline V gene encodes CDR1 SQVTM and CDR2 ANQGSEA. The CDR3 spells CSVVGTSGTRTDTQYF. CDR3 in DNA: TGCAGCGTAGTGGGGACTAGCGGGACCCGCACAGATACGCAGTATTTT.

Note on this clone: Other nucleotide sequences in the sample specify the same CDR3. The rearrangement links TRBV24-1 to TRBJ2-7; possibly TRBD1 for D (6 bases). Germline V gives CDR1 KGHDR, CDR2 SFDVKD. The CDR3 consists of 13 residues. Trimming left V 6 bases short and J 2 bases short, with 10 bases between. CDR3 residues: CATSRGGAYEQYF. CDR3 coding DNA: TGTGCCACCAGTCGAGGGGGTGCCTACGAGCAGTACTTC.

This clone was seen just once. J is TRBJ2-1 and V is TRBV21-1; the table's D call TRBD2 went unverified against the DNA. TRBV21-1 represents a pseudogene. CDR3 length: 15 amino acids. CDR3 region: CASSSGGPFYNEQFF. Here the CDR3 DNA reads TGTGCCAGCAGCAGCGGGGGGCCCTTTTACAATGAGCAGTTCTTC.

The V call is TRBV5-1, the J call TRBJ1-2; D possibly corresponds to TRBD1 (6 bases). The CDR3 sequence is 15 residues long. The germline V gene has CDR1 SGHRS and CDR2 YFSETQ. Trimming removed 1 base at V and 3 bases at J, with 13 bases between. The CDR3 region has the DNA TGCGCCAGCAGCTTGTGGGGGCAGGGTGACTATGGCTACACCTTC. As protein: CASSLWGQGDYGYTF.

The chain is built from TRBV10-3 and TRBJ1-4, with 9 bases lining up with TRBD1. CDR1 is ENHRY, CDR2 SYGVKD, per germline. The CDR3 covers 14 residues. Trimming took 6 bases from V and 2 from J; bases not matched to a gene: 1. CDR3 coding DNA: TGTGCCATCAGAGGACAGGGGACTAATGAAAAACTGTTTTTT. Protein product: CAIRGQGTNEKLFF.

The CDR3 loop is CASSLGQIYGYTF. The CDR3 bases are TGTGCCAGCAGTTTAGGACAGATCTATGGCTACACCTTC. The chain couples TRBV12-3 or TRBV12-4 to TRBJ1-2; weak D call: TRBD1 (5 bases). The CDR3 is 13 residues long. V was trimmed by 1 base and J by 4 bases, leaving 7 bases between them.

The chain employs TRBV6-5 and TRBJ1-2; D might be TRBD1 (5 bases). This CDR3 is 15 amino acids long. Deletions cut 0 bases from V and 3 bases from J, with 11 bases between. From germline, CDR1 is MNHEY and CDR2 SVGAGI. The DNA of the CDR3 is TGTGCCAGCAGTTACTCCCTAACAGGCGACTATGGCTACACCTTC. Its protein is CASSYSLTGDYGYTF.

The rearrangement links TRBV20-1 to TRBJ2-3; D remains unclear. Trimming took off 6 bases at V and 6 bases at J, with 10 bases between the two ends. This CDR3 is built from 11 residues. Germline CDR1 is DFQATT and CDR2 is SNEGSKA (reference sequence). The DNA of the CDR3 is TGCAGTGCAATTGAACTCGATACGCAGTATTTT. Amino acids: CSAIELDTQYF.

V is TRBV3-1 (or the pseudogene TRBV3-2) and J is TRBJ2-3; D is uncertain. The germline V gene has CDR1 LGHDT and CDR2 YNNKEL (reference sequence). The CDR3 consists of 15 residues. The V gene lost 1 base and the J gene lost 0 bases, with 8 bases spanning the gap. The CDR3, as DNA: TGTGCCAGCAGCCAAGGGGCTCGCAGCACAGATACGCAGTATTTT. The encoded protein is CASSQGARSTDTQYF.